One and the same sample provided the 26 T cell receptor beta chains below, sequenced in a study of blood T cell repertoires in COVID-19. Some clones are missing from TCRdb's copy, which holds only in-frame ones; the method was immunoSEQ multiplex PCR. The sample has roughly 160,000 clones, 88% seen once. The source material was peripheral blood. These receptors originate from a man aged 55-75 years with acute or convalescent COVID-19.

The CDR3, as DNA: TGTGCCAGCAGAGGACAGGGAGATTATGGCTACACCTTC. Translated, it gives CASRGQGDYGYTF. This chain links TRBV3-1 (or the pseudogene TRBV3-2) with TRBJ1-2; the match to TRBD1 covers 8 bases. CDR1 is LGHDT, CDR2 YNNKEL, per germline (reference sequence). The CDR3 consists of 13 residues. V shed 6 bases and J 5 bases; nucleotides not matched to a gene: 5.

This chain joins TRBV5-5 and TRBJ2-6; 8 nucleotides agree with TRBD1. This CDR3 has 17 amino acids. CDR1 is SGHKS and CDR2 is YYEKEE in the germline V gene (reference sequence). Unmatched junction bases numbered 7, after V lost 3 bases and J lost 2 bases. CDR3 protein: CASSSEQGGTGANVLTF. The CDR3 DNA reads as TGTGCCAGCAGCTCTGAACAGGGGGGCACTGGGGCCAACGTCCTGACTTTC.

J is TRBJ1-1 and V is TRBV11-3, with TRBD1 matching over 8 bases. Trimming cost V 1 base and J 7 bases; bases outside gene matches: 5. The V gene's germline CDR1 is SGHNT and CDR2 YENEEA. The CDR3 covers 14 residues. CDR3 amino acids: CASSLVQGADEAFF. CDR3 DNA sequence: TGTGCCAGCAGCTTAGTTCAGGGGGCTGATGAAGCTTTCTTT.

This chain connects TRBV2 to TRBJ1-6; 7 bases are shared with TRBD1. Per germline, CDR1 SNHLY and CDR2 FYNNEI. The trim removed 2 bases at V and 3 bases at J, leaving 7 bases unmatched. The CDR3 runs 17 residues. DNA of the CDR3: TGTGCCAGCAGTGAATTTGCTCGGGACAGCTATAATTCACCCCTCCACTTT. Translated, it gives CASSEFARDSYNSPLHF.

The CDR3 sequence is CASRRGSGTGELFF. The DNA for the CDR3 is TGCGCCAGCAGGAGGGGTAGCGGTACCGGGGAGCTGTTTTTT. The chain carries TRBV5-1 and TRBJ2-2; weak D call: TRBD2 (6 bases). The CDR3 has 14 residues. CDR1 is SGHRS, CDR2 YFSETQ, per germline. Trimming took 5 bases from V and 5 from J, leaving 13 bases between them.

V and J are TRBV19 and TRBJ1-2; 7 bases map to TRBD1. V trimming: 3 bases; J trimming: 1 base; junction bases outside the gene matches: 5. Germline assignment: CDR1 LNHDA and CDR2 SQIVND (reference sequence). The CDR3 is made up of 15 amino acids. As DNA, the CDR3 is TGTGCCAGTAGTATTGGACAGGCGATTAACTATGGCTACACCTTC. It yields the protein CASSIGQAINYGYTF. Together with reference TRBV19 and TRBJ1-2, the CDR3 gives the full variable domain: DGGITQSPKYLFRKEGQNVTLSCEQNLNHDAMYWYRQDPGQGLRLIYYSQIVNDFQKGDIAEGYSVSREKKESFPLTVTSAQKNPTAFYLCASSIGQAINYGYTFGSGTRLTVV.

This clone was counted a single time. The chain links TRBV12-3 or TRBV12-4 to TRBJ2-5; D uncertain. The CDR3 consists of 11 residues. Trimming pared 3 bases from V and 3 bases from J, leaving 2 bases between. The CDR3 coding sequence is TGTGCCAGCAGTTTCGAAGAGACCCAGTACTTC. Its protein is CASSFEETQYF.

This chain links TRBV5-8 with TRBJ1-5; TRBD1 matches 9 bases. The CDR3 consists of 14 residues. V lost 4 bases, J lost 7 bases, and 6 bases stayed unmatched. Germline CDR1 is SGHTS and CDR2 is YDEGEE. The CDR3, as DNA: TGTGCCAGCAGCGCGGACAGGGGAGAACAGCCCCAGCATTTT. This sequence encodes CASSADRGEQPQHF. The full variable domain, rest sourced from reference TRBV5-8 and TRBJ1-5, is EAGVTQSPTHLIKTRGQQATLRCSPISGHTSVYWYQQALGLGLQFLLWYDEGEERNRGNFPPRFSGRQFPNYSSELNVNALELEDSALYLCASSADRGEQPQHFGDGTRLSIL.

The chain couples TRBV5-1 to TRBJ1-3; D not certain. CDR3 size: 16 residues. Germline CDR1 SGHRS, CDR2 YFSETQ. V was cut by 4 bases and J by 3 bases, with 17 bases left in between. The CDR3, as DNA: TGCGCCAGCAGCCAAGACCCTCATGCGGGTGGAAACACCATATATTTT. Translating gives CASSQDPHAGGNTIYF.

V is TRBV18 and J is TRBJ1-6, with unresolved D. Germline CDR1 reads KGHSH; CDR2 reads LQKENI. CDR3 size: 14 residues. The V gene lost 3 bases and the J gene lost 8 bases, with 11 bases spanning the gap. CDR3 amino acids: CASSPPGSDSPLHF. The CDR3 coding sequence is TGTGCCAGCTCACCGCCGGGGAGTGATTCACCCCTCCACTTT.

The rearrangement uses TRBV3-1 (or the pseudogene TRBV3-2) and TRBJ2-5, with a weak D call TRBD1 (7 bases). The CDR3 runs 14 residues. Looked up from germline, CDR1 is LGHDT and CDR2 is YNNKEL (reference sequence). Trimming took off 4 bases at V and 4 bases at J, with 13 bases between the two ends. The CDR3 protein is CASSPRQGGETQYF. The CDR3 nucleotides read TGTGCCAGCAGCCCTCGACAGGGAGGAGAGACCCAGTACTTC.

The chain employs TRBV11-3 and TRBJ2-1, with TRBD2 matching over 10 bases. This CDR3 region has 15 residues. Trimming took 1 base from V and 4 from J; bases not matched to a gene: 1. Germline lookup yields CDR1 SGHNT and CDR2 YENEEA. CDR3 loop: CASSLGTSGYNEQFF. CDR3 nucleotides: TGTGCCAGCAGCTTAGGGACTAGCGGTTACAATGAGCAGTTCTTC.

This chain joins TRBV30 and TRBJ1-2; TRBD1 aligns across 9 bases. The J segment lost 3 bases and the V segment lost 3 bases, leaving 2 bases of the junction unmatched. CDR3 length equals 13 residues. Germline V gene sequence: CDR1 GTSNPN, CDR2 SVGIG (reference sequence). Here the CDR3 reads CAWSRTGDYGYTF. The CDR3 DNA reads TGTGCCTGGAGCAGGACAGGGGACTATGGCTACACCTTC.

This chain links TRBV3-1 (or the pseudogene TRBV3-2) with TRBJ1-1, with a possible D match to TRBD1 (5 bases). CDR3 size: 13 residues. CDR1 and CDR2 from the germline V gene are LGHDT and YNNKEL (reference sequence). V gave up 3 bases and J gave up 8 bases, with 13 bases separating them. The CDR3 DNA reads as TGTGCCAGCAGCCAGCTCTACCAGGGCGAAGCTTTCTTT. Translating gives CASSQLYQGEAFF.

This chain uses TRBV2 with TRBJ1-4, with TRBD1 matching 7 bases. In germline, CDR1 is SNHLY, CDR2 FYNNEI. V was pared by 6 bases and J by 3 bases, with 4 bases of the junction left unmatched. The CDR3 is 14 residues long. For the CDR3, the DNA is TGTGCCAGCAGGACAGGGTCTGCTAATGAAAAACTGTTTTTT. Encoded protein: CASRTGSANEKLFF.

The CDR3 loop is CATSDSGQGYGYTF. The CDR3 DNA reads TGTGCCACCAGTGATTCGGGACAGGGCTATGGCTACACCTTC. The chain recombines TRBV24-1 with TRBJ1-2, with 9 bases lining up with TRBD1. The V gene end was trimmed by 2 bases and the J gene end by 4 bases; junction bases not matched to a gene: 1. CDR1 and CDR2 from the germline V gene are KGHDR and SFDVKD. The CDR3 consists of 14 residues.

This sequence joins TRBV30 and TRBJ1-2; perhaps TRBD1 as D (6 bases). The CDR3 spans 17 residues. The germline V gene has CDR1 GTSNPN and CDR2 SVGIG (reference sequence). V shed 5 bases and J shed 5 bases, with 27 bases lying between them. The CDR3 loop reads CAWSHPTTGIPTYGYTF. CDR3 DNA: TGTGCCTGGTCCCATCCGACGACAGGAATACCTACTTATGGCTACACCTTC.

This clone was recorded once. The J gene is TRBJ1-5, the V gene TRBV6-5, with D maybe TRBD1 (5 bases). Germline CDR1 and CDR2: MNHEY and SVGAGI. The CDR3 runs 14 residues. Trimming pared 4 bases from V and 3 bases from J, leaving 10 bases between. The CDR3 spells CASSSFRDNQPQHF. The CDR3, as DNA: TGTGCCAGCAGTTCCTTCAGGGACAATCAGCCCCAGCATTTT.

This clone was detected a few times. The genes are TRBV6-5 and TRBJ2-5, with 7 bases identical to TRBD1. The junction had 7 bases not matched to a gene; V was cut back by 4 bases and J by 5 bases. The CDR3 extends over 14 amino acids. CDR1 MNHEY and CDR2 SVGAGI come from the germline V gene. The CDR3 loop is CASSFDRAGETQYF. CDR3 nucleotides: TGTGCCAGCAGTTTTGACAGGGCTGGTGAGACCCAGTACTTC.

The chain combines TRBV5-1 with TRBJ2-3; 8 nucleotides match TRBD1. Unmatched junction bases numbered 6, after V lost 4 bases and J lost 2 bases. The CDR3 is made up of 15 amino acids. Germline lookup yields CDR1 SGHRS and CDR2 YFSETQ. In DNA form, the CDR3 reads TGCGCCAGCAGCGCACAGGGGGGACCCACAGATACGCAGTATTTT. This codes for CASSAQGGPTDTQYF.

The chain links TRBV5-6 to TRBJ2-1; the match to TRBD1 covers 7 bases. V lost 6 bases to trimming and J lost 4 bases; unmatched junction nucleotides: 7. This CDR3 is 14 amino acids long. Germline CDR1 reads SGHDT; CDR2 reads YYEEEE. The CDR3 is CASTFGTAYNEQFF. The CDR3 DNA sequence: TGTGCCAGCACCTTTGGGACAGCTTACAATGAGCAGTTCTTC. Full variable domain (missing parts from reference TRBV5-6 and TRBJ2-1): DAGVTQSPTHLIKTRGQQVTLRCSPKSGHDTVSWYQQALGQGPQFIFQYYEEEERQRGNFPDRFSGHQFPNYSSELNVNALLLGDSALYLCASTFGTAYNEQFFGPGTRLTVL.

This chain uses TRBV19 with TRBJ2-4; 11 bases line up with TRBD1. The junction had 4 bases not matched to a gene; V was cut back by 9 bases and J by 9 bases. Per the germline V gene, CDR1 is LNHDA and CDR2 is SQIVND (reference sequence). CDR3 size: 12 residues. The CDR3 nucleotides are TGTGCCAGCGGGGGACAGGGGGTCATTCAGTACTTC. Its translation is CASGGQGVIQYF.

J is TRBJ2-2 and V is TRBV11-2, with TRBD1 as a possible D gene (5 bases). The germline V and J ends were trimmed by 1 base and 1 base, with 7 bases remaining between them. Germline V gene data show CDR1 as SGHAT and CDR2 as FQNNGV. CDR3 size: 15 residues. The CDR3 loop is CASSLAGLNTGELFF. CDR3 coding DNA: TGTGCCAGCAGCTTAGCAGGGTTGAACACCGGGGAGCTGTTTTTT.

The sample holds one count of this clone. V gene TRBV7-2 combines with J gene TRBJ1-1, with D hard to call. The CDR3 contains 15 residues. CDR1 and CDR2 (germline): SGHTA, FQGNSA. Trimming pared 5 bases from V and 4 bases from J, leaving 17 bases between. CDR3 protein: CASSQWLAASTEAFF. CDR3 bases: TGTGCCAGCAGCCAGTGGCTAGCTGCGAGCACTGAAGCTTTCTTT.

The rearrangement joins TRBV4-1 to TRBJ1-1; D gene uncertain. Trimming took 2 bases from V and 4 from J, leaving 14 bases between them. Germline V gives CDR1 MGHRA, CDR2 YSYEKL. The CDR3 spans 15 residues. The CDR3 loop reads CASSQRVQIPTEAFF. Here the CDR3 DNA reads TGCGCCAGCAGCCAACGGGTCCAGATCCCCACTGAAGCTTTCTTT.

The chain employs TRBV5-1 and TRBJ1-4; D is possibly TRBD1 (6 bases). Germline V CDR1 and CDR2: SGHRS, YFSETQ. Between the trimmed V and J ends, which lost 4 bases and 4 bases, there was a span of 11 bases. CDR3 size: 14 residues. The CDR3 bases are TGCGCCAGCAGCCGATCAGGGGATAATGAAAAACTGTTTTTT. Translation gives CASSRSGDNEKLFF.